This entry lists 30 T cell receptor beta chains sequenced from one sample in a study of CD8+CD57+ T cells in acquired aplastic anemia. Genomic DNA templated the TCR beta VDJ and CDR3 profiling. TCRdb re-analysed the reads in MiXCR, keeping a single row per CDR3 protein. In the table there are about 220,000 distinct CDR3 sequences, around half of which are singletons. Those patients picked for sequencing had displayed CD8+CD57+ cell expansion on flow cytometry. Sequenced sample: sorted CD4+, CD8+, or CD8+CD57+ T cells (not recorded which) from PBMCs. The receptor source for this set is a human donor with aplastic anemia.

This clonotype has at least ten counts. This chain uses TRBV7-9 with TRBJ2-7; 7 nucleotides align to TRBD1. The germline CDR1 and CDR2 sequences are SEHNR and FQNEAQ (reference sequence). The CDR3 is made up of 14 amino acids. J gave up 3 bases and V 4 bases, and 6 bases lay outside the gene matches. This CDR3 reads CASSSGGQIYEQYF. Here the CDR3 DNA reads TGTGCCAGCAGCTCTGGGGGACAGATCTACGAGCAGTACTTC.

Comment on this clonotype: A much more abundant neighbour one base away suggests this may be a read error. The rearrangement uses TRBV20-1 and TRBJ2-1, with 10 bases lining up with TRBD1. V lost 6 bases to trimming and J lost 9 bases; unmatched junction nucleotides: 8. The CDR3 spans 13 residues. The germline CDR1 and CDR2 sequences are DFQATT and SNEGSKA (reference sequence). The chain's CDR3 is CSARTGGRGEQFF. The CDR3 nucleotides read TGCAGTGCGCGGACAGGGGGAAGGGGTGAGCAGTTCTTC.

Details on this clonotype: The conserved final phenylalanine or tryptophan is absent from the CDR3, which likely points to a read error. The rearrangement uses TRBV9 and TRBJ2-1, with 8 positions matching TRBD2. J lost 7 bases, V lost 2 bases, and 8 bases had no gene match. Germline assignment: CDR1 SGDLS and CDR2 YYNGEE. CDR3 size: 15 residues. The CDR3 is CASSVSSGIGNEQFL. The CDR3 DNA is TGTGCCAGCAGCGTGAGTAGCGGGATAGGTAATGAGCAGTTCCTC.

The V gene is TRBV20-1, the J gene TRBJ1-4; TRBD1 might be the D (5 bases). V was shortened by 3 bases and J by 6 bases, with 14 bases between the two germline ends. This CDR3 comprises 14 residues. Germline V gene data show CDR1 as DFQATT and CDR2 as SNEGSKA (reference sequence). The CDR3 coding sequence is TGCAGTGCTAGCATCTCAGGGATGGATGAAAAACTGTTTTTT. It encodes CSASISGMDEKLFF.

In DNA, the CDR3 is TGTGCCAGTATGACAAGAACCTACGAGCAGTACTTC. Translation gives CASMTRTYEQYF. The chain recombines TRBV19 with TRBJ2-7, with no clear D. The V gene lost 7 bases and the J gene lost 2 bases, with 9 bases spanning the gap. Germline-derived CDR1 and CDR2 are LNHDA and SQIVND (reference sequence). The CDR3 has 12 amino acids.

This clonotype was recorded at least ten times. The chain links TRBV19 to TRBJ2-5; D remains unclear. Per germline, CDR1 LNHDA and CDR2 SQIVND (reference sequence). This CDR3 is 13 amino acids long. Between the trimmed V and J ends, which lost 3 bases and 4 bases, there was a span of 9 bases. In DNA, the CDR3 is TGTGCCAGTAGTATTAGATTCCCAGAGACCCAGTACTTC. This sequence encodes CASSIRFPETQYF. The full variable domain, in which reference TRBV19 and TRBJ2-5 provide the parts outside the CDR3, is DGGITQSPKYLFRKEGQNVTLSCEQNLNHDAMYWYRQDPGQGLRLIYYSQIVNDFQKGDIAEGYSVSREKKESFPLTVTSAQKNPTAFYLCASSIRFPETQYFGPGTRLLVL.

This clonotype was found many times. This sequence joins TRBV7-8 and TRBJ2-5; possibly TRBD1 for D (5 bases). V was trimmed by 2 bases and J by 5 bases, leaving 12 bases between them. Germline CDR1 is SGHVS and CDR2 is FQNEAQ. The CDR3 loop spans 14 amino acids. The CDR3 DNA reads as TGTGCCAGCAGCTTACCAGGGTTCTTGGAGACCCAGTACTTC. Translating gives CASSLPGFLETQYF.

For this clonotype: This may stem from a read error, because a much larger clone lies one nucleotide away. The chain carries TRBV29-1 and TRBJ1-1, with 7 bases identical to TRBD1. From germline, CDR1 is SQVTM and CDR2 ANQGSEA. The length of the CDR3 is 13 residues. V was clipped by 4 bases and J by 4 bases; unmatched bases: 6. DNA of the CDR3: TGCAGCGTTGGGACCAGGGGGAGCACTGAAGCTTTCTTT. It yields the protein CSVGTRGSTEAFF.

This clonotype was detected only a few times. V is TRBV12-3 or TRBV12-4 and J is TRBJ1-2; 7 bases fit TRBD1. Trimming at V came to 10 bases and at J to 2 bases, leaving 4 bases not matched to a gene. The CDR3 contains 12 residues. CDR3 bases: TGTGCCACACTAGGGGGCAACTATGGCTACACCTTC. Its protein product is CATLGGNYGYTF.

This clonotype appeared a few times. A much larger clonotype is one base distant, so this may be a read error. The CDR3 DNA is TGTGCCGGCAGCGGGCTTAACTATGGCTACACCTTC. Protein: CAGSGLNYGYTF. The chain is built from TRBV5-6 and TRBJ1-2; no clear D gene. The CDR3 extends over 12 amino acids. Germline CDR1 SGHDT, CDR2 YYEEEE.

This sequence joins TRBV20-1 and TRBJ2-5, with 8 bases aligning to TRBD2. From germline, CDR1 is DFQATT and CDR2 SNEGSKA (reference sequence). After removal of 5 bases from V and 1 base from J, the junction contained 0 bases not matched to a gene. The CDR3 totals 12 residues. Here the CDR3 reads CSARGGQETQYF. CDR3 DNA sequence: TGCAGTGCTCGGGGGGGCCAAGAGACCCAGTACTTC.

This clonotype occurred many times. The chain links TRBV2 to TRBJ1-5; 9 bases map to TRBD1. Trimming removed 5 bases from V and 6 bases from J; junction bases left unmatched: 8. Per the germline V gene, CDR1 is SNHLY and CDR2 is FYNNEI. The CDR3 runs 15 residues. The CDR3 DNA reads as TGTGCCAGCAGTCCCGGGACAGGGACCCGTCAGCCCCAGCATTTT. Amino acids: CASSPGTGTRQPQHF.

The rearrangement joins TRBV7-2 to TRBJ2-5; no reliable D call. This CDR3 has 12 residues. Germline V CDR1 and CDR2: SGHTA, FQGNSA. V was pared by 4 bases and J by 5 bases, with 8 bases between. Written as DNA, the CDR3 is TGTGCCAGCAGCTCCAGTAGGGAGACCCAGTACTTC. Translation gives CASSSSRETQYF.

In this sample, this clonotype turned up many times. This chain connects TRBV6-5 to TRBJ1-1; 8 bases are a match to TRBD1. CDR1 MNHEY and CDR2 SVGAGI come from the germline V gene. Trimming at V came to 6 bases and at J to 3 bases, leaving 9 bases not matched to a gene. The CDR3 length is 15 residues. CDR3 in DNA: TGTGCCAGCAGGCATACTCCACAGGGGGACACTGAAGCTTTCTTT. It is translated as CASRHTPQGDTEAFF.

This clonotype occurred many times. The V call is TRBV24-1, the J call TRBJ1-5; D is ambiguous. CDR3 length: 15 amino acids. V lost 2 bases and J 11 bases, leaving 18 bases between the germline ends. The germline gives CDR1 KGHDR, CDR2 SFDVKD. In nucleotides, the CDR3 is TGTGCCACCAGTGATTCCCGCACGGAGGGAGAAGCCCAGCATTTT. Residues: CATSDSRTEGEAQHF.

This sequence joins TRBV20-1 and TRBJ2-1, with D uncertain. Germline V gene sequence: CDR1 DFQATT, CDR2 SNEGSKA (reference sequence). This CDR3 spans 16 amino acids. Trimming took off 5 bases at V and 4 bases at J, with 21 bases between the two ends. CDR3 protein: CSAFYYRISAYNEQFF. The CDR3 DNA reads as TGCAGTGCTTTTTACTATAGGATTTCGGCATACAATGAGCAGTTCTTC.

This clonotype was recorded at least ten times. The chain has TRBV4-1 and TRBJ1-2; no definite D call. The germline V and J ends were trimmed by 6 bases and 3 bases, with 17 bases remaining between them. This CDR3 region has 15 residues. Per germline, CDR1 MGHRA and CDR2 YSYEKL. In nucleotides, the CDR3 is TGCGCCAGCAGTCCCCCGGGGAGGTATCACTATGGCTACACCTTC. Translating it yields CASSPPGRYHYGYTF.

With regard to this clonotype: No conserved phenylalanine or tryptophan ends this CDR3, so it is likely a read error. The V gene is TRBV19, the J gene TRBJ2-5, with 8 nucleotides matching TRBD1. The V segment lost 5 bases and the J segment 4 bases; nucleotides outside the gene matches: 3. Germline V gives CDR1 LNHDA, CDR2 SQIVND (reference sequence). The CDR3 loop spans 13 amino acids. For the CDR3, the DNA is TGTGCCAGTAGTGAACAGGGGGGAGAGACCCAGTACCTC. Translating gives CASSEQGGETQYL.

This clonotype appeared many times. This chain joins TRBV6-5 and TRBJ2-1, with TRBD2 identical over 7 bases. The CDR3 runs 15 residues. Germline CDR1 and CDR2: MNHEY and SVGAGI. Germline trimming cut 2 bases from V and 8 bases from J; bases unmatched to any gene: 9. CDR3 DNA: TGTGCCAGCAGTTACACCGCGGGAGCAGTCCATGAGCAGTTCTTC. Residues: CASSYTAGAVHEQFF.

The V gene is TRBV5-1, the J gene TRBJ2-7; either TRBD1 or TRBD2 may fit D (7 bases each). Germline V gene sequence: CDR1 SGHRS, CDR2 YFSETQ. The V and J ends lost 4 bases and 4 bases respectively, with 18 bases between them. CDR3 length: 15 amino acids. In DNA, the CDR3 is TGCGCCAGCAGCCCGGAGGGGCAGGGGGGGTACGAGCAGTACTTC. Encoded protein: CASSPEGQGGYEQYF.

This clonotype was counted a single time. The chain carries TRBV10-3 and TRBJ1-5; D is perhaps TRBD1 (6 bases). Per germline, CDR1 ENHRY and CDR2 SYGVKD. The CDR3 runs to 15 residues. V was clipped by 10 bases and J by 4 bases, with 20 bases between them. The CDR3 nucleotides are TGTGCCACCCGATCGACGGAGGGGGATAATCAGCCCCAGCATTTT. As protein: CATRSTEGDNQPQHF.

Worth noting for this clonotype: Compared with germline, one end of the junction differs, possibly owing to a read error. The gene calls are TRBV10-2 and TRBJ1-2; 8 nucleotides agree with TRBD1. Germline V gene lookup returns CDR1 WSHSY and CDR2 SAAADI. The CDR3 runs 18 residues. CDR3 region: CASSYGKKQGGSWYGYTF. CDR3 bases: TGTGCCAGCAGTTACGGCAAGAAACAGGGGGGGTCGTGGTATGGCTACACCTTC.

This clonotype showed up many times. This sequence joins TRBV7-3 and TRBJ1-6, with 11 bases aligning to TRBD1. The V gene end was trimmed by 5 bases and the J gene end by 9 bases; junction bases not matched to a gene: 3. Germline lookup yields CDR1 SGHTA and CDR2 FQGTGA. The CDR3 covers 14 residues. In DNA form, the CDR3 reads TGTGCCAGCAGCCCGGGACAGGGGGGTTCACCCCTCCACTTT. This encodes CASSPGQGGSPLHF. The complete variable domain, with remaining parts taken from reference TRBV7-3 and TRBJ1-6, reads GAGVSQTPSNKVTEKGKYVELRCDPISGHTALYWYRQSLGQGPEFLIYFQGTGAADDSGLPNDRFFAVRPEGSVSTLKIQRTERGDSAVYLCASSPGQGGSPLHFGNGTRLTVT.

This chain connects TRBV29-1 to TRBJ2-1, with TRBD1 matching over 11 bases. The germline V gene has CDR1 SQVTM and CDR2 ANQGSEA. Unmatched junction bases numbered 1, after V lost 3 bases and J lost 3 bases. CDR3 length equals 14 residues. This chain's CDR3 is CSVEGQGVYNEQFF. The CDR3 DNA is TGCAGCGTTGAGGGACAGGGGGTCTACAATGAGCAGTTCTTC.

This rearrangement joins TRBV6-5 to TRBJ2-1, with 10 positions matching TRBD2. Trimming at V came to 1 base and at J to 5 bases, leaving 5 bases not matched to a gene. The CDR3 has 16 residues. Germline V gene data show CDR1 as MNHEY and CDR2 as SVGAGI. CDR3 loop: CASSYWPSGSDNEQFF. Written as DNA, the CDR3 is TGTGCCAGCAGTTACTGGCCTAGCGGGAGTGACAATGAGCAGTTCTTC.

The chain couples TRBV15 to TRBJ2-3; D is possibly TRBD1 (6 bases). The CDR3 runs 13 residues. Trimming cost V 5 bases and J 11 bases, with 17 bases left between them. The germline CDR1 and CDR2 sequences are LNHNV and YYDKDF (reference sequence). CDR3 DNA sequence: TGTGCCACCAGCGGGCGAGGGGACAATGAGCAGTATTTT. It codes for CATSGRGDNEQYF. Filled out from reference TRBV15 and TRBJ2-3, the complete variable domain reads DAMVIQNPRYQVTQFGKPVTLSCSQTLNHNVMYWYQQKSSQAPKLLFHYYDKDFNNEADTPDNFQSRRPNTSFCFLDIRSPGLGDTAMYLCATSGRGDNEQYFGPGTRLTVL.

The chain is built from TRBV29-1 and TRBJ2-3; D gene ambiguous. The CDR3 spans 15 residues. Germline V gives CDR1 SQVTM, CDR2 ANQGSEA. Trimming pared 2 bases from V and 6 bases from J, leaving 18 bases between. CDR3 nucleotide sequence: TGCAGCGTTGAAATAGAGCCCCCCATCTCCGATACGCAGTATTTT. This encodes CSVEIEPPISDTQYF.

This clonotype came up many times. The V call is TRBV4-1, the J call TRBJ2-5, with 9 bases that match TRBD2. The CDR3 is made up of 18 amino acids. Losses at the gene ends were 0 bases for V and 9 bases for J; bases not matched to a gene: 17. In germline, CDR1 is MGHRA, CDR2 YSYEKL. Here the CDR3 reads CASSQELSGRSSRGAQYF. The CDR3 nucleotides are TGCGCCAGCAGCCAAGAGTTGAGCGGGAGGTCGTCCAGGGGGGCCCAGTACTTC.

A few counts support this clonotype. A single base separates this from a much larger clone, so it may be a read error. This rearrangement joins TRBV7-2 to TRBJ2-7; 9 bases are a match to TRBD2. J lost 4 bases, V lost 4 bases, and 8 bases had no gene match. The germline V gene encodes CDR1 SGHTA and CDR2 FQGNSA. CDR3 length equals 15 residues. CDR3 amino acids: CASSYPSSGEYEQYF. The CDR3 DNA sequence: TGTGCCAGCAGCTACCCTTCTAGCGGGGAGTACGAGCAGTACTTC.

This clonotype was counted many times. CDR3 sequence (DNA): TGTGCCAGCAGCGGGCTCAACTACGAGCAGTACTTC. It specifies CASSGLNYEQYF. The V and J genes are TRBV13 and TRBJ2-7; D not certain. The CDR3 loop spans 12 amino acids. Deletions cut 5 bases from V and 3 bases from J, with 8 bases between. Germline assignment: CDR1 PRHDT and CDR2 FYEKMQ (reference sequence). The whole variable domain, remainder taken from reference TRBV13 and TRBJ2-7, is AAGVIQSPRHLIKEKRETATLKCYPIPRHDTVYWYQQGPGQDPQFLISFYEKMQSDKGSIPDRFSAQQFSDYHSELNMSSLELGDSALYFCASSGLNYEQYFGPGTRLTVT.